This T cell receptor (beta chain) was sequenced in a study of human thymus T cells. Regarding the study as a whole: The related literature has documented a marked overlap of thymic repertoires among unrelated individuals. Usage of V and J genes appeared biased in thymic and blood repertoires.

Obtained as resections during corrective heart surgery, the thymus tissue was then studied. Clones were read by immunoSEQ multiplex PCR, and TCRdb kept only the in-frame ones, dropping some. The data show tens of thousands of clones, 95% seen once. In the case of this clone: The antigen remains undetermined.

Material for sequencing was thymus tissue. This clonotype was obtained from a girl less than two years old with a congenital heart defect but otherwise immunologically healthy.

The chain's CDR3 is CASSMRVGDGYTF. The DNA for the CDR3 is TGTGCCAGCAGCATGAGGGTGGGAGATGGCTACACCTTC. The J gene is TRBJ1-2, the V gene TRBV7-8, with D unresolved. The CDR3 has 13 amino acids. From germline, CDR1 is SGHVS and CDR2 FQNEAQ. Trimming pared 5 bases from V and 6 bases from J, leaving 13 bases between. The full variable domain, its missing parts supplied by reference TRBV7-8 and TRBJ1-2, is GAGVSQSPRYKVAKRGQDVALRCDPISGHVSLFWYQQALGQGPEFLTYFQNEAQLDKSGLPSDRFFAERPEGSVSTLKIQRTQQEDSAVYLCASSMRVGDGYTFGSGTRLTVV.